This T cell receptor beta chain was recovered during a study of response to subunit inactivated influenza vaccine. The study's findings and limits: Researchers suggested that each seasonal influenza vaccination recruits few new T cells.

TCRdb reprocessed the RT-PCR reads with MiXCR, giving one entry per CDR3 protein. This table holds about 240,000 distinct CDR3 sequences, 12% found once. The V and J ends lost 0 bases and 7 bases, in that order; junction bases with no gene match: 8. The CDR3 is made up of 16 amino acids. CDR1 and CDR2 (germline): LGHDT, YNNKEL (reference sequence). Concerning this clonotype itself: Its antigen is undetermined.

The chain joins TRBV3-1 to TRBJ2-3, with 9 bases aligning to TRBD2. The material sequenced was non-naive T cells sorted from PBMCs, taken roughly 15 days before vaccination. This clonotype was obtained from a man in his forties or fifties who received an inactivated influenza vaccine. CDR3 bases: TGTGCCAGCAGCCAAGATCCGCGGGGGGGCCTTAATACGCAGTATTTT. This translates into CASSQDPRGGLNTQYF.